The 16 T cell receptor beta chains presented below share a single source sample, sequenced in a study of T cell responses to AZD1222 COVID-19 vaccine listed by TCRdb under 2021. The meaning of the sample's time point label: baseline before first vaccination. Library preparation employed the immunoSEQ multiplex PCR assay. In its TCRdb copy, this immuneACCESS table keeps in-frame sequences only and misses some clones. Where compared with another copy, unresolved V genes explain less than half of these, and the others have no known cause. Within this sample are 150,000 to 200,000 clones, with 87% of them counted one time only. The top ten constitute around 2.6% of the sample. The input for sequencing was peripheral blood, taken on day 0 of AZD1222 vaccination. Every receptor here comes from an adult in good health.

The chain is built from TRBV5-1 and TRBJ1-1; D gene unclear. CDR1 SGHRS and CDR2 YFSETQ come from the germline V gene. This CDR3 is 16 amino acids long. The V and J ends lost 5 bases and 1 base respectively, with 18 bases between them. CDR3 in DNA: TGCGCCAGCAGTCTTAACACCCTAAGAGGGAACACTGAAGCTTTCTTT. As protein: CASSLNTLRGNTEAFF. Full variable domain (rest looked up from reference TRBV5-1 and TRBJ1-1): KAGVTQTPRYLIKTRGQQVTLSCSPISGHRSVSWYQQTPGQGLQFLFEYFSETQRNKGNFPGRFSGRQFSNSRSEMNVSTLELGDSALYLCASSLNTLRGNTEAFFGQGTRLTVV.

The rearrangement links TRBV30 to TRBJ1-5; D is unclear. This CDR3 spans 13 amino acids. Germline V gene sequence: CDR1 GTSNPN, CDR2 SVGIG (reference sequence). V lost 2 bases to trimming and J lost 5 bases, with 10 bases between them. CDR3 bases: TGTGCCTGGAGTATGGGTGGGGATCAGCCCCAGCATTTT. It is translated as CAWSMGGDQPQHF.

The chain employs TRBV9 and TRBJ1-1, with D possibly TRBD1 on 6 matching bases. Germline V gene sequence: CDR1 SGDLS, CDR2 YYNGEE. CDR3 length: 13 amino acids. V was cut by 1 base and J by 3 bases, with 7 bases left in between. The CDR3, as DNA: TGTGCCAGCAGCGTACGGGGGCACACTGAAGCTTTCTTT. Residues: CASSVRGHTEAFF.

This chain connects TRBV4-1 to TRBJ1-2; D gene unclear. V lost 6 bases, J lost 5 bases, and 16 bases lay in between. The length of the CDR3 is 14 residues. Germline CDR1 reads MGHRA; CDR2 reads YSYEKL. This chain's CDR3 is CASSPIVPGYGYTF. As DNA, the CDR3 is TGCGCCAGCAGTCCCATTGTCCCTGGATATGGCTACACCTTC.

V is TRBV27 and J is TRBJ2-1, with D perhaps matching TRBD1 (5 bases). Germline CDR1 is MNHEY and CDR2 is SMNVEV (reference sequence). CDR3 length: 13 amino acids. V lost 10 bases, J lost 3 bases, and 13 bases lay in between. The CDR3 DNA follows: TGTGCCACCCAGGGCCTTAACTACAATGAGCAGTTCTTC. It specifies CATQGLNYNEQFF.

The V gene is TRBV19, the J gene TRBJ1-1; D is uncertain. The CDR3 runs 14 residues. Germline lookup yields CDR1 LNHDA and CDR2 SQIVND (reference sequence). Trimming left V 3 bases short and J 5 bases short, with 13 bases between. The CDR3 DNA sequence: TGTGCCAGTAGTATCACCGGGGTTCGGACTGAAGCTTTCTTT. Amino acid sequence: CASSITGVRTEAFF.

The chain joins TRBV4-1 to TRBJ1-1; D is possibly TRBD1 (5 bases). The CDR3 length is 17 residues. Trimming took off 0 bases at V and 1 base at J, with 15 bases between the two ends. Germline V lookup: CDR1 MGHRA, CDR2 YSYEKL. CDR3 region: CASSQDVPGHPNTEAFF. The CDR3 coding sequence is TGCGCCAGCAGCCAAGACGTGCCAGGGCACCCGAACACTGAAGCTTTCTTT.

V gene TRBV6-2 or TRBV6-3 combines with J gene TRBJ2-1, with 10 bases identical to TRBD2. Germline V lookup: CDR1 MNHEY, CDR2 SVGEGT. The CDR3 runs to 14 residues. Trimming at V came to 5 bases and at J to 4 bases, leaving 2 bases not matched to a gene. The CDR3 loop reads CASSLAGVYNEQFF. The CDR3 DNA reads as TGTGCCAGCAGTCTAGCGGGAGTTTACAATGAGCAGTTCTTC.

This clone was seen only once. The chain links TRBV2 to TRBJ1-5; no reliable D call. The ends were cut back, 3 bases at V and 4 bases at J, with 10 bases in the middle. Germline CDR1 reads SNHLY; CDR2 reads FYNNEI. The CDR3 is 14 residues long. The CDR3 reads CASSDDMSNQPQHF. The CDR3 bases are TGTGCCAGCAGTGACGATATGTCGAATCAGCCCCAGCATTTT.

The chain joins TRBV7-2 to TRBJ1-2, with 9 bases fitting TRBD1. CDR1 and CDR2 from the germline V gene are SGHTA and FQGNSA. The CDR3 consists of 16 residues. Trimming took 2 bases from V and 4 from J; bases not matched to a gene: 8. The CDR3 bases are TGTGCCAGCAGCTTATATCGGGACAGGGAGATCTATGGCTACACCTTC. This translates into CASSLYRDREIYGYTF.

The chain uses TRBV27 and TRBJ2-2; possible D gene TRBD2, 5 bases. Germline V gives CDR1 MNHEY, CDR2 SMNVEV (reference sequence). This CDR3 comprises 15 residues. V gave up 6 bases and J gave up 5 bases, with 16 bases separating them. DNA of the CDR3: TGTGCCAGCAGCCTCCAGGCCCCGGGGACCGGGGAGCTGTTTTTT. It codes for CASSLQAPGTGELFF.

The genes are TRBV19 and TRBJ1-2; TRBD1 aligns across 8 bases. V was pared by 4 bases and J by 0 bases, with 7 bases of the junction left unmatched. The germline V gene has CDR1 LNHDA and CDR2 SQIVND (reference sequence). The CDR3 has 16 amino acids. CDR3 amino acids: CASSTGGAGTNYGYTF. CDR3 bases: TGTGCCAGTAGTACAGGGGGCGCGGGCACTAACTATGGCTACACCTTC.

This chain links TRBV6-2 or TRBV6-3 with TRBJ2-3; D is uncertain. V dropped 5 bases and J dropped 0 bases, with 12 bases sitting between them. Germline values: CDR1 MNHEY, CDR2 SVGEGT. The CDR3 runs 15 residues. The CDR3 sequence is CASSPDGLSTDTQYF. DNA for the CDR3: TGTGCCAGCAGTCCGGACGGTCTTAGCACAGATACGCAGTATTTT.

The chain combines TRBV28 with TRBJ2-2; 7 bases are shared with TRBD2. The CDR3 has 17 residues. V lost 3 bases to trimming and J lost 0 bases; unmatched junction nucleotides: 7. Germline V gives CDR1 MDHEN, CDR2 SYDVKM. This CDR3 is CASSFPSTSPNTGELFF. The CDR3 DNA sequence: TGTGCCAGCAGTTTTCCCTCGACTAGCCCGAACACCGGGGAGCTGTTTTTT. The entire variable domain, with the rest obtained from reference TRBV28 and TRBJ2-2, is as follows: DVKVTQSSRYLVKRTGEKVFLECVQDMDHENMFWYRQDPGLGLRLIYFSYDVKMKEKGDIPEGYSVSREKKERFSLILESASTNQTSMYLCASSFPSTSPNTGELFFGEGSRLTVL.

V gene TRBV3-1 (or the pseudogene TRBV3-2) combines with J gene TRBJ2-7; D not resolved. This CDR3 comprises 11 residues. Deletions cut 4 bases from V and 3 bases from J, with 4 bases between. The germline gives CDR1 LGHDT, CDR2 YNNKEL (reference sequence). The CDR3 spells CASSPRYEQYF. Here the CDR3 DNA reads TGTGCCAGCAGCCCCCGCTACGAGCAGTACTTC.

The chain employs TRBV11-2 and TRBJ2-3; 13 nucleotides match TRBD2. CDR3 length equals 18 residues. After removal of 4 bases from V and 0 bases from J, the junction contained 7 bases not matched to a gene. CDR1 is SGHAT and CDR2 is FQNNGV in the germline V gene. The CDR3 region is CASSSGLAGALSTDTQYF. CDR3 in DNA: TGTGCCAGCAGCTCCGGACTAGCGGGAGCCCTAAGCACAGATACGCAGTATTTT.